This T cell receptor beta chain was captured by sequencing in a study of blood T cell repertoires in COVID-19. Study in general: Sites across the United States, Italy and Spain contributed samples from acute and convalescent COVID-19. Sample material is recorded as cDNA or gDNA derived from T cells, B-cell-depleted T cells, or PBMCs.

Original methodology: Scientists estimated how many nucleated cells there were by amplifying reference gene primers. Only in-frame clones appear in the TCRdb table, and some are missing; sequencing was by immunoSEQ multiplex PCR. That table supplies the V and J calls and clone size; D and trimming were determined from the DNA. The table includes 350,000 to 450,000 clones, 85% detected once. Trimming shortened V by 4 bases and J by 1 base, and 7 bases separated the two germline ends. The V gene's germline CDR1 is SNHLY and CDR2 FYNNEI. The CDR3 has 13 residues. The sequencing input was peripheral blood. The source of this sequence is a woman aged 18-29 years with acute or convalescent COVID-19. V and J are TRBV2 and TRBJ1-1; the D gene is possibly TRBD1 (5 bases). CDR3 in amino acids: CASSGDWNTEAFF. In DNA form, the CDR3 reads TGTGCCAGCAGTGGGGACTGGAACACTGAAGCTTTCTTT.